The 27 T cell receptor beta chains below come from one sample, sequenced in a study of OX40 agonist ivuxolimab in advanced cancers. Measured with immunoSEQ multiplex PCR; TCRdb has only the in-frame clones, and not every one. The sample carries approximately 47,000 clones, roughly 77% recorded once. The sample in question was CD4+ or CD8+ T cells sorted from blood, obtained in a trial of the OX40 agonist ivuxolimab. These receptors came from an adult with an advanced solid tumor such as melanoma, head and neck, liver or kidney cancer.

This clone was detected only once. The chain couples TRBV7-2 to TRBJ1-1; the D is unclear. This CDR3 region has 12 residues. Germline V lookup: CDR1 SGHTA, CDR2 FQGNSA. With 5 bases removed from V and 4 bases from J, the gap between germline ends came to 8 bases. Written as DNA, the CDR3 is TGTGCCAGCAGCCAAGAGGGCACTGAAGCTTTCTTT. Amino acid sequence: CASSQEGTEAFF. Combining the CDR3 with reference TRBV7-2 and TRBJ1-1 gives the whole variable domain GAGVSQSPSNKVTEKGKDVELRCDPISGHTALYWYRQSLGQGLEFLIYFQGNSAPDKSGLPSDRFSAERTGGSVSTLTIQRTQQEDSAVYLCASSQEGTEAFFGQGTRLTVV.

This rearrangement joins TRBV20-1 to TRBJ2-5; no definite D call. V lost 6 bases and J 4 bases, leaving 6 bases between the germline ends. The V gene's germline CDR1 is DFQATT and CDR2 SNEGSKA (reference sequence). This CDR3 is 10 amino acids long. The CDR3 DNA reads TGCAGTGCCGTGGGAGAGACCCAGTACTTC. Encoded protein: CSAVGETQYF.

The genes are TRBV27 and TRBJ2-3; D call uncertain. This CDR3 contains 13 residues. Trimming pared 8 bases from V and 0 bases from J, leaving 9 bases between. Germline lookup yields CDR1 MNHEY and CDR2 SMNVEV (reference sequence). The CDR3 loop is CASRFPSTDTQYF. CDR3 DNA sequence: TGTGCCAGCCGGTTTCCTAGCACAGATACGCAGTATTTT.

This clone turned up a few times. The rearrangement uses TRBV30 and TRBJ1-5; no reliable D call. The V end lost 0 bases, the J end lost 0 bases, and 12 bases lay between the germline ends. The CDR3 has 16 residues. CDR1 is GTSNPN, CDR2 SVGIG, per germline (reference sequence). The CDR3: CAWSVRWAGSNQPQHF. In DNA form, the CDR3 reads TGTGCCTGGAGTGTACGGTGGGCGGGTAGCAATCAGCCCCAGCATTTT.

V is TRBV5-8 and J is TRBJ2-2, with D perhaps TRBD1 (5 bases). The V end was cut by 4 bases, the J end by 6 bases, with 16 bases between. Germline CDR1 SGHTS, CDR2 YDEGEE. This CDR3 has 15 residues. CDR3 residues: CASSLSKRGSGELFF. CDR3 DNA sequence: TGTGCCAGCAGCCTTAGCAAAAGGGGCTCCGGGGAGCTGTTTTTT.

V gene TRBV11-3 combines with J gene TRBJ2-2; the D call may be TRBD1 or TRBD2 (5 bases each). The CDR3 loop spans 13 amino acids. The V gene lost 5 bases and the J gene lost 6 bases, with 10 bases spanning the gap. CDR1 is SGHNT, CDR2 YENEEA, per germline. The CDR3 here is CASSLLGPGELFF. In DNA, the CDR3 is TGTGCCAGCAGCCTTTTGGGACCCGGGGAGCTGTTTTTT.

The chain employs TRBV4-1 and TRBJ2-5; a possible D gene is TRBD2 (6 bases). Germline V gene lookup returns CDR1 MGHRA and CDR2 YSYEKL. V dropped 0 bases and J dropped 5 bases, with 22 bases sitting between them. The CDR3 has 18 amino acids. The CDR3, as DNA: TGCGCCAGCAGCCAAGATGGTAGTGTCCCGGGAGTTCGGGAGACCCAGTACTTC. It codes for CASSQDGSVPGVRETQYF.

V usage is TRBV10-3 and J usage is TRBJ1-5; D ambiguous. Germline V lookup: CDR1 ENHRY, CDR2 SYGVKD. The CDR3 has 12 residues. V was shortened by 2 bases and J by 3 bases, with 2 bases between the two germline ends. CDR3 sequence (DNA): TGTGCCATCAGTGAGAACAATCAGCCCCAGCATTTT. This sequence encodes CAISENNQPQHF.

This rearrangement joins TRBV5-5 to TRBJ2-7, with TRBD1 matching over 11 bases. The CDR3 runs 15 residues. The V gene end was trimmed by 4 bases and the J gene end by 3 bases; junction bases not matched to a gene: 6. Per germline, CDR1 SGHKS and CDR2 YYEKEE (reference sequence). The CDR3 nucleotides read TGTGCCAGCAGCCTTGGACAGGGGGCATTCTACGAGCAGTACTTC. Its translation is CASSLGQGAFYEQYF.

This clone was counted only a few times. V usage is TRBV11-2 and J usage is TRBJ2-2; D is tentatively TRBD1 or TRBD2 (6 bases each). Germline CDR1 SGHAT, CDR2 FQNNGV. V lost 2 bases to trimming and J lost 7 bases, with 14 bases between them. This CDR3 is 15 amino acids long. The CDR3 region is CASSLNRGVVGELFF. CDR3 nucleotide sequence: TGTGCCAGCAGCTTAAATAGGGGGGTGGTCGGGGAGCTGTTTTTT. The full variable domain, rest sourced from reference TRBV11-2 and TRBJ2-2, is EAGVAQSPRYKIIEKRQSVAFWCNPISGHATLYWYQQILGQGPKLLIQFQNNGVVDDSQLPKDRFSAERLKGVDSTLKIQPAKLEDSAVYLCASSLNRGVVGELFFGEGSRLTVL.

The J gene is TRBJ1-5, the V gene TRBV5-1; tentatively, D is TRBD1 (5 bases). The V and J ends lost 0 bases and 5 bases respectively, with 12 bases between them. Germline CDR1 and CDR2: SGHRS and YFSETQ. This CDR3 is built from 15 residues. CDR3 DNA sequence: TGCGCCAGCAGCTTGGATGGAGGGGACGATCAGCCCCAGCATTTT. It encodes CASSLDGGDDQPQHF.

The V gene is TRBV10-2, the J gene TRBJ2-3; maybe TRBD2 (5 bases). Trimming took off 2 bases at V and 4 bases at J, with 13 bases between the two ends. Germline V gene data show CDR1 as WSHSY and CDR2 as SAAADI. The CDR3 covers 15 residues. The CDR3, as DNA: TGCGCCAGCAGTGAGGACAAGAACGGGGCAGATACGCAGTATTTT. This gives the protein CASSEDKNGADTQYF.

The chain joins TRBV27 to TRBJ2-7; TRBD1 agrees at 10 bases. CDR3 length equals 16 residues. V was clipped by 5 bases and J by 6 bases; unmatched bases: 13. The V gene's germline CDR1 is MNHEY and CDR2 SMNVEV (reference sequence). The CDR3 here is CASSLSQPGQGFEQYF. CDR3 bases: TGTGCCAGCAGTCTCTCCCAACCGGGACAGGGGTTCGAGCAGTACTTC.

The chain has TRBV7-2 and TRBJ2-2, with 10 bases fitting TRBD1. After removal of 6 bases from V and 3 bases from J, the junction contained 4 bases not matched to a gene. Germline V gene data show CDR1 as SGHTA and CDR2 as FQGNSA. The CDR3 runs 15 residues. CDR3 loop: CASSRQGADTGELFF. In nucleotides, the CDR3 is TGTGCCAGCAGTCGACAGGGGGCGGACACCGGGGAGCTGTTTTTT.

The chain links TRBV6-6 to TRBJ2-7, with 10 nucleotides matching TRBD2. V lost 1 base to trimming and J lost 6 bases; unmatched junction nucleotides: 9. CDR1 is MNHNY, CDR2 SVGAGI, per germline (reference sequence). There are 16 residues in the CDR3. The CDR3 loop is CASSYYEVAGGAEQYF. The CDR3 DNA is TGTGCCAGCAGTTACTACGAGGTAGCGGGAGGTGCCGAGCAGTACTTC.

The rearrangement uses TRBV5-5 and TRBJ2-3, with D perhaps TRBD2 (5 bases). The CDR3 consists of 14 residues. Germline V gene lookup returns CDR1 SGHKS and CDR2 YYEKEE (reference sequence). V was cut by 3 bases and J by 2 bases, with 10 bases left in between. The CDR3 loop is CASSSGGYTDTQYF. The DNA of the CDR3 is TGTGCCAGCAGCTCTGGCGGGTACACAGATACGCAGTATTTT.

The J gene is TRBJ1-1, the V gene TRBV27; D might be TRBD1 (6 bases). In germline, CDR1 is MNHEY, CDR2 SMNVEV (reference sequence). This CDR3 contains 15 residues. V was cut by 8 bases and J by 3 bases, with 19 bases left in between. CDR3 nucleotides: TGTGCCAGCGGACTTACAGGGACTTGGTACACTGAAGCTTTCTTT. Its translation is CASGLTGTWYTEAFF.

This clone appeared a few times. This sequence joins TRBV7-2 and TRBJ1-2; no clear D gene. V lost 5 bases, J lost 4 bases, and 20 bases lay in between. From germline, CDR1 is SGHTA and CDR2 FQGNSA. This CDR3 comprises 16 residues. This chain's CDR3 is CASSDNPGNSFYGYTF. The CDR3 coding sequence is TGTGCCAGCAGCGATAATCCCGGGAACTCCTTCTATGGCTACACCTTC.

This chain joins TRBV4-1 and TRBJ2-5; a weak D match, TRBD2 (5 bases). The J call may not be correct, given that the DNA end is closer to TRBJ2-7. CDR1 is MGHRA and CDR2 is YSYEKL in the germline V gene. CDR3 length: 16 amino acids. The CDR3 coding sequence is TGCGCCAGCAGCGAACGCCTAGCAGCCTCCTCCTACGAGCAGTACTTC. Its protein product is CASSERLAASSYEQYF.

This sequence joins TRBV10-3 and TRBJ2-4; 10 bases agree with TRBD2. Looked up from germline, CDR1 is ENHRY and CDR2 is SYGVKD. The CDR3 has 17 residues. Unmatched junction bases numbered 13, after V lost 2 bases and J lost 9 bases. The CDR3 DNA reads as TGTGCCATCAGTGAGACAACTAGCGGGACCCCGGGCCGCATTCAGTACTTC. It yields the protein CAISETTSGTPGRIQYF.

J is TRBJ2-7 and V is TRBV5-4, with 7 bases matching TRBD2. V lost 0 bases and J lost 0; bases outside the gene matches: 3. CDR3 size: 15 residues. Germline V gives CDR1 SGHNT, CDR2 YYREEE (reference sequence). The CDR3 coding sequence is TGTGCCAGCAGCTTGGTTCGCGGGAGCTCCTACGAGCAGTACTTC. Translated: CASSLVRGSSYEQYF.

The CDR3 protein is CASKTGGTLGTEAFF. CDR3 nucleotide sequence: TGTGCCAGCAAAACCGGCGGGACCCTGGGGACTGAAGCTTTCTTT. V and J are TRBV27 and TRBJ1-1; D might be TRBD1 (5 bases). The ends were cut back, 7 bases at V and 5 bases at J, with 20 bases in the middle. The germline V gene has CDR1 MNHEY and CDR2 SMNVEV (reference sequence). The CDR3 consists of 15 residues.

This chain uses TRBV19 with TRBJ1-2; possible D gene TRBD1, 6 bases. V was shortened by 3 bases and J by 5 bases, with 13 bases between the two germline ends. The CDR3 consists of 14 residues. Looked up from germline, CDR1 is LNHDA and CDR2 is SQIVND (reference sequence). This CDR3 is CASSIGGGQYGYTF. In nucleotides, the CDR3 is TGTGCCAGTAGTATTGGGGGAGGACAGTATGGCTACACCTTC.

The chain uses TRBV7-9 and TRBJ1-2; D gene uncertain. Germline CDR1 reads SEHNR; CDR2 reads FQNEAQ (reference sequence). Trimming cost V 6 bases and J 4 bases, with 9 bases left between them. The CDR3 covers 12 residues. The CDR3 region is CASSLTGYGYTF. Here the CDR3 DNA reads TGTGCCAGCAGTTTGACGGGCTATGGCTACACCTTC.

The chain uses TRBV5-1 and TRBJ2-1, with D possibly being TRBD1 or TRBD2 (5 bases each). The germline CDR1 and CDR2 sequences are SGHRS and YFSETQ. The CDR3 runs 15 residues. V lost 5 bases to trimming and J lost 3 bases, with 15 bases between them. The DNA for the CDR3 is TGCGCCAGCAGTGTCGGGGACCTCAACTACAATGAGCAGTTCTTC. This gives the protein CASSVGDLNYNEQFF.

Here the CDR3 reads CASSAPGANGYTF. The CDR3 DNA follows: TGCGCCAGCAGTGCTCCAGGGGCGAATGGCTACACCTTC. This chain links TRBV10-1 with TRBJ1-2; TRBD1 is a possible D gene (6 bases). Trimming removed 4 bases at V and 6 bases at J, with 12 bases between. The CDR3 spans 13 residues. Germline assignment: CDR1 WNHNN and CDR2 SYGVQD (reference sequence).

The CDR3 nucleotides are TGTGCCAGCAACAGGGCGTTAAGCAATCAGCCCCAGCATTTT. Translated: CASNRALSNQPQHF. V gene TRBV28 combines with J gene TRBJ1-5; D is possibly TRBD1 (6 bases). V lost 7 bases to trimming and J lost 1 base, with 11 bases between them. The CDR3 runs 14 residues. Germline V lookup: CDR1 MDHEN, CDR2 SYDVKM. Based on the CDR3 plus reference TRBV28 and TRBJ1-5, the full variable domain is DVKVTQSSRYLVKRTGEKVFLECVQDMDHENMFWYRQDPGLGLRLIYFSYDVKMKEKGDIPEGYSVSREKKERFSLILESASTNQTSMYLCASNRALSNQPQHFGDGTRLSIL.